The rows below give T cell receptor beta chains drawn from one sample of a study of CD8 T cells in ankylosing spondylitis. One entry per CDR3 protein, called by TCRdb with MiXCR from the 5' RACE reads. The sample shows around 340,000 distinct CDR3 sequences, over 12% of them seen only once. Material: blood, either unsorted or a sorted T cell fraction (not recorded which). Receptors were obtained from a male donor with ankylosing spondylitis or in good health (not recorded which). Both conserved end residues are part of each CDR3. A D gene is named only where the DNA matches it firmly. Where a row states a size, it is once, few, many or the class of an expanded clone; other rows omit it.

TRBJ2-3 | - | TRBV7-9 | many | TGTGCCAGCAGCTCCCGCACAGATACGCAGTATTTT | CASSSRTDTQYF
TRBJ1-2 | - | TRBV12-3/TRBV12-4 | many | TGTGCCAGCGGTGAGGGAAAATACTATGGCTACACCTTC | CASGEGKYYGYTF
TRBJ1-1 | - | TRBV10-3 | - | TGTGCCATCAGTGAGTCGGCGGGGGCGAGATCGGCTTTCTTT | CAISESAGARSAFF
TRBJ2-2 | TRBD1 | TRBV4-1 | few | TGCGCCAGCAGCCGCCTGACAGGGGGGGCCGGGGAGCTGTTTTTT | CASSRLTGGAGELFF
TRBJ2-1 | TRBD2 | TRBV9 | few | TGTGCCAGCAGCGAGGGGACTAGCGGGAGGAATGAGCAGTTCTTC | CASSEGTSGRNEQFF
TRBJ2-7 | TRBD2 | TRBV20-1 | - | TGCAGTGCTCCAAAGCGGGAGGGATCCTACGAGCAGTACTTC | CSAPKREGSYEQYF
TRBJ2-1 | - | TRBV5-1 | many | TGCGCCAGCAGCTTTGAGTTGGAGCAGTTCTTC | CASSFELEQFF
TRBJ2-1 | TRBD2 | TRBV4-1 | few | TGCGCCAGCAGCAGCGGACTAGCGGGAGGACCCTACAATGAGCAGTTCTTC | CASSSGLAGGPYNEQFF
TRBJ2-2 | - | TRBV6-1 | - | TGTGCCAGCAGCCTGACAGCTACGCAGCCCGGGGAGCTGTTTTTT | CASSLTATQPGELFF
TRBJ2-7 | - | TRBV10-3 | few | TGTGCCATCAGTGACCTAGCCGTACGGGACGAGCAGTACTTC | CAISDLAVRDEQYF
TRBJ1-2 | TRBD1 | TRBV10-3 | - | TGTGCCATCAGTGGAGGGACAGACTATGGCTACACCTTC | CAISGGTDYGYTF
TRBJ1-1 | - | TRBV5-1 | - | TGCGCCAGCAGCGAGGGGCCCACAACTGAAGCTTTCTTT | CASSEGPTTEAFF
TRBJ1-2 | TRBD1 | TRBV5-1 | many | TGCGCCAGCAGCTTGATGTCAGGACAGGGTAATGGCTACACCTTC | CASSLMSGQGNGYTF
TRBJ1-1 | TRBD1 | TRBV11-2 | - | TGTGCCAGCAGCAAGGACAGGCTGAACACTGAAGCTTTCTTT | CASSKDRLNTEAFF
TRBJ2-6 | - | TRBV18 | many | TGTGCCAGCTCCGGGAGCTCTGGGGCCAACGTCCTGACTTTC | CASSGSSGANVLTF
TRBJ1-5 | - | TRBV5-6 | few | TGTGCCAGCAGCTCCGGGGTAGGCCCCCAGCATTTT | CASSSGVGPQHF
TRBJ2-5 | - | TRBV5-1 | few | TGCGCCAGCAGCTTGGGAATCAGCGGGCCCTTAGGGGAGACCCAGTACTTC | CASSLGISGPLGETQYF
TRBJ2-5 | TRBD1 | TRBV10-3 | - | TGTGCCACACAGGGGTCCCAAGAGACCCAGTACTTC | CATQGSQETQYF
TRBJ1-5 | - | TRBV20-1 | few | TGCAGTGCTACGGCTTTTAGCAATCAGCCCCAGCATTTT | CSATAFSNQPQHF
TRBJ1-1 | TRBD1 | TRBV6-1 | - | TGTGCCAGCAGCCCCTTCGGCAGGGGGCTCTTCGGGGGGAACACTGAAGCTTTCTTT | CASSPFGRGLFGGNTEAFF
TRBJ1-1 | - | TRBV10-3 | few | TGTGCCATCAGGGGGGACACTAGGAACACTGAAGCTTTCTTT | CAIRGDTRNTEAFF
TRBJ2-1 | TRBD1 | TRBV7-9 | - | TGTGCCAGCAGCCCCCCGGGACAGGGGGGATACAATGAGCAGTTCTTC | CASSPPGQGGYNEQFF
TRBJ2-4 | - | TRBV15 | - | TGTGCCACCAGCGGCCCGATGGGGGTGAGCAAAAACATTCAGTACTTC | CATSGPMGVSKNIQYF
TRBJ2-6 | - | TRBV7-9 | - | TGTGCCAGCAGCGTACAGAGTTCTGGGGCCAACGTCCTGACTTTC | CASSVQSSGANVLTF
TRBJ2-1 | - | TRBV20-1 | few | TGCAGTGCTAGAGGGCTAGCCTACAATGAGCAGTTCTTC | CSARGLAYNEQFF
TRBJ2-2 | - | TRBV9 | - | TGTGCCAGCAGCGTAGGGGAGCACACCGGGGAGCTGTTTTTT | CASSVGEHTGELFF
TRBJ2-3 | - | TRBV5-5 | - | TGTGCCAGCAGTCGGCGACTAGTGGGAGATACGCAGTATTTT | CASSRRLVGDTQYF
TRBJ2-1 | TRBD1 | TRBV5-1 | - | TGCGCCAGCAGCTTGGTTTCGGACAGGGGTCAATCCTACAATGAGCAGTTCTTC | CASSLVSDRGQSYNEQFF
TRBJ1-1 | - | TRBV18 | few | TGTGCCAGCTCACGTGCCAGGGACCCTGAGAACACTGAAGCTTTCTTT | CASSRARDPENTEAFF
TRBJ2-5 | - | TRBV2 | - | TGTGCCAGCACCAGGGACATTCGACAAGAGACCCAGTACTTC | CASTRDIRQETQYF
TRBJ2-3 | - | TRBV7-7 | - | TGTGCCAGCAGCTCAGGGCCCCGGGACCACCGCACAGATACGCAGTATTTT | CASSSGPRDHRTDTQYF
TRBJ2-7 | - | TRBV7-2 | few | TGTGCCAGCAGCCCGGACAGAGGGGTCTCCTACGAGCAGTACTTC | CASSPDRGVSYEQYF
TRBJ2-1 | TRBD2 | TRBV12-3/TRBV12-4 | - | TGTGCCAGCAGTTTAGTCGGTAGCGGGACATACAATGAGCAGTTCTTC | CASSLVGSGTYNEQFF
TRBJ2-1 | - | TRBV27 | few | TGTGCCAGCAGTTTGGGGCAGCCAGGGCAAAAATGGAACGAGCAGTTCTTC | CASSLGQPGQKWNEQFF
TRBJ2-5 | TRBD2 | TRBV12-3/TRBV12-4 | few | TGTGCCAGCAGTTTTCGCGGGGGTGAAGAGACCCAGTACTTC | CASSFRGGEETQYF
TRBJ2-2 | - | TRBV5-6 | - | TGTGCCAGCAGCTTACGTAGTCCTAACACCGGGGAGCTGTTTTTT | CASSLRSPNTGELFF
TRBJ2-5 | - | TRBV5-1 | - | TGCGCCAGCAGCTCGGGCGGACCTCTGAGGGAGACCCAGTACTTC | CASSSGGPLRETQYF
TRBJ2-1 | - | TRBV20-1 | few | TGCAGTGCTGCCCCCCGGGCGGGGAGCTCCTACAATGAGCAGTTCTTC | CSAAPRAGSSYNEQFF
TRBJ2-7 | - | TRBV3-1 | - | TGTGCCAGCAGCCATTCGACAGGTTCATACGAGCAGTACTTC | CASSHSTGSYEQYF
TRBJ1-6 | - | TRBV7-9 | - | TGTGCCAGCAGCTTAGAAGGAGGGGTTGGTTCACCCCTCCACTTT | CASSLEGGVGSPLHF
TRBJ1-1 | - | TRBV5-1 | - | TGCGCCAGCAGCTTAGGGACTCACAACACTGAAGCTTTCTTT | CASSLGTHNTEAFF
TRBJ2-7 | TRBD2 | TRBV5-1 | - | TGCGCCAGCAAACTAGCGGGGGCCTCGTCCTACGAGCAGTACTTC | CASKLAGASSYEQYF
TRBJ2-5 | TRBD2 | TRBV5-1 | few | TGCGCCAGCAAACTAGCGGGAGGACAAGAGACCCAGTACTTC | CASKLAGGQETQYF
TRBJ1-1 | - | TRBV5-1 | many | TGCGCCAGCAGCTTGGTCGGGGGTAGTACTGAAGCTTTCTTT | CASSLVGGSTEAFF
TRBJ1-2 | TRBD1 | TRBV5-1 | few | TGCGCCAGCAGCTCCGGACAGGCCGGAGACTATGGCTACACCTTC | CASSSGQAGDYGYTF
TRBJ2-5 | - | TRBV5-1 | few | TGCGCCAGCAGCTTGGCCCCAGGGAAGGAGACCCAGTACTTC | CASSLAPGKETQYF
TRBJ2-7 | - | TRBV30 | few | TGTGCCTGGAGCGGGTCCTACATAGAGGACGAGCAGTACTTC | CAWSGSYIEDEQYF
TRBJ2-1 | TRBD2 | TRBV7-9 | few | TGTGCCAGCACTCCGACTAGCGGCCACAATGAGCAGTTCTTC | CASTPTSGHNEQFF
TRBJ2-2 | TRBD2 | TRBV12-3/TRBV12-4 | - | TGTGCCAGCACCCTTAGGGTGGCGGGGGGGCCCGGGGAGCTGTTTTTT | CASTLRVAGGPGELFF
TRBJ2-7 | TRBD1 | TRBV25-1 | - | TGTGCCAGCAGTGCTCGGACAGGATGGGACGAGCAGTACTTC | CASSARTGWDEQYF
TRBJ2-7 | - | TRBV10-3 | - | TGTGCCACCCAGGACGGGCAAAAGGGCTCCGAGCAGTACTTC | CATQDGQKGSEQYF
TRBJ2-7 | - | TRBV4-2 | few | TGTGCCAGCAGCCAAGGAGGCGCCTACGAGCAGTACTTC | CASSQGGAYEQYF
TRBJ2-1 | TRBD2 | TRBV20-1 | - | TGCAGTGCTAGAGGCGAGCGGGGGGGCCCCTACAATGAGCAGTTCTTC | CSARGERGGPYNEQFF
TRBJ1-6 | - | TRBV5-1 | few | TGCGCCAGCAGCTCCCGCCGAATGGATTCACCCCTCCACTTT | CASSSRRMDSPLHF
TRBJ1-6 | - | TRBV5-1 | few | TGCGCCAGCAGCCCAGTGGAAGTCGGTAATTCACCCCTCCACTTT | CASSPVEVGNSPLHF
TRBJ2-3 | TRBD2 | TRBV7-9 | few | TGTGCCAGCAGCCCTCGAACGGGGGGGCCTACAGATACGCAGTATTTT | CASSPRTGGPTDTQYF
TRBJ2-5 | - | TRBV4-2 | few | TGTGCCAGCAGCCAATTGGAATGGGAGACCCAGTACTTC | CASSQLEWETQYF
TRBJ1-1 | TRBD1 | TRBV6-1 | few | TGTGCCAGCAGTGTGGACAGGGACACTGAAGCTTTCTTT | CASSVDRDTEAFF